This TCR beta chain was captured by sequencing in a study of vaccination and CD4 T cells after COVID-19. Study-level background: The cells were exposed to overlapping spike peptides originating from SARS-CoV-2, HCoV-NL63, HCoV-OC43 and HCoV-229E for stimulation. Regarding the study as a whole: This study had few convalescent patients and no early post-infection samples.

An Oncomine TCR Beta short-read assay was used to sequence the DNA from cultured CD4+ T cells. Someone extracted genomic DNA from cultured CD4+ T cells. TCRdb used MiXCR to reprocess the PCR reads, holding one entry per CDR3 protein. The data contain 7,000 to 10,000 distinct CDR3 sequences, roughly a third of them seen just once; the ten biggest clones take up 30% to 45%. Stated treatment: roughly ten-day PBMC culture with coronavirus spike peptide pools or control peptides (ViraFEST assay). Samples of CD4+ T cells were obtained from the unexposed donor before the COVID-19 pandemic (2011-2018). The CDR3 has 14 amino acids. V lost 4 bases and J 2 bases, leaving 11 bases between the germline ends. Germline CDR1 and CDR2: LGHDT and YNNKEL (reference sequence). Points on this clonotype: The antigen is unknown.

This chain connects TRBV3-1 to TRBJ2-5; tentatively, D is TRBD1 (6 bases). Sequences were obtained from CD4+ T cells from blood, cultured in vitro. This receptor was taken from a human donor in good health. CDR3 nucleotide sequence: TGTGCCAGCAGCCCCAGGGGTGGGCAAGAGACCCAGTACTTC. It codes for CASSPRGGQETQYF.